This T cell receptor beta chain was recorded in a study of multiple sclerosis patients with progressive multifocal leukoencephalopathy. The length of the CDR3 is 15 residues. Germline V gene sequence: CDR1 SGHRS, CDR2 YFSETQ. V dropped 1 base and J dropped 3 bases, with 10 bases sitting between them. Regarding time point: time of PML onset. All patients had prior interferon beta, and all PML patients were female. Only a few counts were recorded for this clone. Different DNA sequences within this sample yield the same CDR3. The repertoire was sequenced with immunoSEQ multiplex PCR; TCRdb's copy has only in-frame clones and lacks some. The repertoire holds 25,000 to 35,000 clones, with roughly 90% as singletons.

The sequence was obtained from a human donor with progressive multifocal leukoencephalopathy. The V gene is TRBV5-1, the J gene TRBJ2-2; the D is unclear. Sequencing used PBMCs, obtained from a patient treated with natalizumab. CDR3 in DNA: TGCGCCAGCAGCTTGCGGACGTGGGACACCGGGGAGCTGTTTTTT. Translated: CASSLRTWDTGELFF.